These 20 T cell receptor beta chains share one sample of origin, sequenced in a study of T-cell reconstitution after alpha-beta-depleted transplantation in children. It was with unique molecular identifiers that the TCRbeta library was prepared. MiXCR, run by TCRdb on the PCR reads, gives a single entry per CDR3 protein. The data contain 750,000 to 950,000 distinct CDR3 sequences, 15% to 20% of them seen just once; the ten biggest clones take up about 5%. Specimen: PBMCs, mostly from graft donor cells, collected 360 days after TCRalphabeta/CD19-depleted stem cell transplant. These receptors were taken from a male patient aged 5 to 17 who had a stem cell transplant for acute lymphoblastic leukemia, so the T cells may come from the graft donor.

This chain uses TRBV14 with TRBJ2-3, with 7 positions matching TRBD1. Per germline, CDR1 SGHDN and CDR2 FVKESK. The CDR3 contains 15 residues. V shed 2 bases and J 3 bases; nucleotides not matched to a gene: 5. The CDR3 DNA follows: TGTGCCAGCAGCCAACTGACACAGGGGACAGATACGCAGTATTTT. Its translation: CASSQLTQGTDTQYF.

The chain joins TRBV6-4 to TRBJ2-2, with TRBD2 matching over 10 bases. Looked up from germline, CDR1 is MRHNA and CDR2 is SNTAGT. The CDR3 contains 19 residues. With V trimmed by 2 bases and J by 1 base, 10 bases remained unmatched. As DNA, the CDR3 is TGTGCCAGCAGTGACCTTTTTCGAACTAGCGGGATGAACACCGGGGAGCTGTTTTTT. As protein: CASSDLFRTSGMNTGELFF.

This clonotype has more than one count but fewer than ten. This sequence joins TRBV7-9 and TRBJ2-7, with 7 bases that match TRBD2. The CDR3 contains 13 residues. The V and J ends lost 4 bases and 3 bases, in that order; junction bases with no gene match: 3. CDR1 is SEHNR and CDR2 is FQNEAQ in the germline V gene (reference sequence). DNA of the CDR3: TGTGCCAGCAGCTCTAGCGGCTACTACGAGCAGTACTTC. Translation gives CASSSSGYYEQYF.

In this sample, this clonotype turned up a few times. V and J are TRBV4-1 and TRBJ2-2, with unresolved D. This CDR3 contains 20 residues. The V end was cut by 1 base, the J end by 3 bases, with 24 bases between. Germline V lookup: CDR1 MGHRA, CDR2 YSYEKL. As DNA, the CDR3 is TGCGCCAGCAGCCAAGCCCTATTGAAGAGAAGTAGCAGCGACACCGGGGAGCTGTTTTTT. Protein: CASSQALLKRSSSDTGELFF.

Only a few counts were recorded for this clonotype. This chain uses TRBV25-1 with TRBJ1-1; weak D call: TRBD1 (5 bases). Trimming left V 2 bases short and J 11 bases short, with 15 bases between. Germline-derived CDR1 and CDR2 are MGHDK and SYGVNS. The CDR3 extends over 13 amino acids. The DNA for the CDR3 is TGTGCCAGCAGTGAACCAATCGCCAGGGCGGCTTTCTTT. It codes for CASSEPIARAAFF. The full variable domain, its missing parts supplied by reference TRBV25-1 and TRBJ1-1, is EADIYQTPRYLVIGTGKKITLECSQTMGHDKMYWYQQDPGMELHLIHYSYGVNSTEKGDLSSESTVSRIRTEHFPLTLESARPSHTSQYLCASSEPIARAAFFGQGTRLTVV.

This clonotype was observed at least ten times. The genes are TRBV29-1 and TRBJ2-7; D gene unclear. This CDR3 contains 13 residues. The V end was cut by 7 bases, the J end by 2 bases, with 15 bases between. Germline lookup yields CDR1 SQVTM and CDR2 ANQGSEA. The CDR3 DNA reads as TGCAGCGCCTACGGCTGGCCAGCCTACGAGCAGTACTTC. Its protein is CSAYGWPAYEQYF.

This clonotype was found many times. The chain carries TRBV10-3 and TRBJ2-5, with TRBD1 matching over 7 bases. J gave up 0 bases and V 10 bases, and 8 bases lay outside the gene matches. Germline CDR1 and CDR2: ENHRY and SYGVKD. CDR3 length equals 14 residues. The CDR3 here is CATQGSFDQETQYF. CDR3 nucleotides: TGTGCCACACAGGGGTCGTTTGACCAAGAGACCCAGTACTTC.

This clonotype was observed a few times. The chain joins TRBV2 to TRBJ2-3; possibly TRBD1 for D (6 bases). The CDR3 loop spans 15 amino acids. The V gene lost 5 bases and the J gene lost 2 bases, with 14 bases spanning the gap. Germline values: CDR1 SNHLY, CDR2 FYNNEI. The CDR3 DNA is TGTGCCAGCAGTTCTCAGGGGACCCTCACAGATACGCAGTATTTT. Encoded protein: CASSSQGTLTDTQYF.

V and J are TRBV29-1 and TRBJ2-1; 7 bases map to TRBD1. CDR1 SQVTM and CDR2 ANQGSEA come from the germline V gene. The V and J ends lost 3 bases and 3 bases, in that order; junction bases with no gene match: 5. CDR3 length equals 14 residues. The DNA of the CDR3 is TGCAGCGTTGAGACGGCAGGGGGCTACAATGAGCAGTTCTTC. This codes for CSVETAGGYNEQFF.

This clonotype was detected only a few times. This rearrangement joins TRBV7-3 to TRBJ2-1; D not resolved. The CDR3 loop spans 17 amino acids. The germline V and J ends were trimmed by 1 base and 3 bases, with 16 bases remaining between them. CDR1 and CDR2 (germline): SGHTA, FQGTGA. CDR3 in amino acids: CASSLKPPRANYNEQFF. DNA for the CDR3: TGTGCCAGCAGCTTAAAGCCCCCCCGGGCTAACTACAATGAGCAGTTCTTC.

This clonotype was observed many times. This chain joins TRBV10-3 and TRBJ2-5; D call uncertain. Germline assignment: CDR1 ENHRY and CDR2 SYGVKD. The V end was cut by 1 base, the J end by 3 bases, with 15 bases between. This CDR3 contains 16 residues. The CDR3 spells CAISEWSVKPEETQYF. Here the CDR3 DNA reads TGTGCCATCAGTGAGTGGTCCGTAAAACCTGAAGAGACCCAGTACTTC.

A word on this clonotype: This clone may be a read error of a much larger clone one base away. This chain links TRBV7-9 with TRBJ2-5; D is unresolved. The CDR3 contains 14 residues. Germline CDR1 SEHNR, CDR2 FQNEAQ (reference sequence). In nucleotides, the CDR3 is TGTACCAGCAGGAAGAATGGGGTAGGGGAGACCCAGTACTTC. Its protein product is CTSRKNGVGETQYF.

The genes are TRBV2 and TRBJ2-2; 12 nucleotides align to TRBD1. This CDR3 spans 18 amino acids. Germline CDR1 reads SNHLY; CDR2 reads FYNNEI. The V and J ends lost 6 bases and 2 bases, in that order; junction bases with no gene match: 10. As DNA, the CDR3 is TGTGCCAGCAGGGTGGGACAGGGGGCACTTAGTAACACCGGGGAGCTGTTTTTT. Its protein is CASRVGQGALSNTGELFF.

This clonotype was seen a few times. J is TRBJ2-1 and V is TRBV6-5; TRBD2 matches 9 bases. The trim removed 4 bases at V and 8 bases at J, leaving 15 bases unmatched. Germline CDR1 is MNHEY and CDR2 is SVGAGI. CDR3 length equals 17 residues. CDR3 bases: TGTGCCAGCAGTTTTCTTCCGCGGGAGGGCCTAGACGATGAGCAGTTCTTC. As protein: CASSFLPREGLDDEQFF.

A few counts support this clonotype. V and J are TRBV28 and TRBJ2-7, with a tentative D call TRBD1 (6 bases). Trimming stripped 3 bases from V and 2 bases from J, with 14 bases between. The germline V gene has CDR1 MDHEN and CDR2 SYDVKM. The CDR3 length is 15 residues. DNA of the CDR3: TGTGCCAGCAGTTTTTCTGGGGGCACCCCCTACGAGCAGTACTTC. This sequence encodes CASSFSGGTPYEQYF.

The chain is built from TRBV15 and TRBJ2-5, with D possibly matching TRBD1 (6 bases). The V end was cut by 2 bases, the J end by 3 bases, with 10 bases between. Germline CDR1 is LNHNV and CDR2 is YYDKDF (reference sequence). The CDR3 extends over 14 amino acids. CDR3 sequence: CATSRLGQEETQYF. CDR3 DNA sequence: TGTGCCACCAGCAGATTGGGACAAGAAGAGACCCAGTACTTC.

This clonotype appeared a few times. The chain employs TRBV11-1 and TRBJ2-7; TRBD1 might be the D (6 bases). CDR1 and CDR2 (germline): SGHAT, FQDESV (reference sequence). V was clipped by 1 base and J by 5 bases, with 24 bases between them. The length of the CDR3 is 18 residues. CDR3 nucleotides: TGTGCCAGCAGCTTAGGGGTGTCTGGCAGGGGAATTGGGGACGAGCAGTACTTC. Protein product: CASSLGVSGRGIGDEQYF.

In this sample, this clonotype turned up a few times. The DNA of the CDR3 is TGTGCCAGCTCACCGGCTAGCGGGAGATTTTGGGATGAGCAGTTCTTC. Protein: CASSPASGRFWDEQFF. The V and J genes are TRBV18 and TRBJ2-1, with 10 bases lining up with TRBD2. V gave up 3 bases and J gave up 8 bases; unmatched junction bases: 10. CDR1 is KGHSH, CDR2 LQKENI, per germline. CDR3 length equals 16 residues. Together with reference TRBV18 and TRBJ2-1, the CDR3 gives the full variable domain: NAGVMQNPRHLVRRRGQEARLRCSPMKGHSHVYWYRQLPEEGLKFMVYLQKENIIDESGMPKERFSAEFPKEGPSILRIQQVVRGDSAAYFCASSPASGRFWDEQFFGPGTRLTVL.

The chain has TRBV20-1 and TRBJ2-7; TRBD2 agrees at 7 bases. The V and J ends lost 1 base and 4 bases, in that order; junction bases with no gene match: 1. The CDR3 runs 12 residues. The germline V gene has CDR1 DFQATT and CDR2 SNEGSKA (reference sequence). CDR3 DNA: TGCAGTGCTAGAGGGCGGGAGTACGAGCAGTACTTC. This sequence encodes CSARGREYEQYF.

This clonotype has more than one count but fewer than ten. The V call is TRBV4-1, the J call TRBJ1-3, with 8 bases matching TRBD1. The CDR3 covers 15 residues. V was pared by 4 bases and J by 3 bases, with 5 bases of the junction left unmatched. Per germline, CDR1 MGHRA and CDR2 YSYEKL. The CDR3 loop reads CASSLRTGLGNTIYF. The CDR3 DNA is TGCGCCAGCAGCCTAAGGACAGGGCTTGGAAACACCATATATTTT.